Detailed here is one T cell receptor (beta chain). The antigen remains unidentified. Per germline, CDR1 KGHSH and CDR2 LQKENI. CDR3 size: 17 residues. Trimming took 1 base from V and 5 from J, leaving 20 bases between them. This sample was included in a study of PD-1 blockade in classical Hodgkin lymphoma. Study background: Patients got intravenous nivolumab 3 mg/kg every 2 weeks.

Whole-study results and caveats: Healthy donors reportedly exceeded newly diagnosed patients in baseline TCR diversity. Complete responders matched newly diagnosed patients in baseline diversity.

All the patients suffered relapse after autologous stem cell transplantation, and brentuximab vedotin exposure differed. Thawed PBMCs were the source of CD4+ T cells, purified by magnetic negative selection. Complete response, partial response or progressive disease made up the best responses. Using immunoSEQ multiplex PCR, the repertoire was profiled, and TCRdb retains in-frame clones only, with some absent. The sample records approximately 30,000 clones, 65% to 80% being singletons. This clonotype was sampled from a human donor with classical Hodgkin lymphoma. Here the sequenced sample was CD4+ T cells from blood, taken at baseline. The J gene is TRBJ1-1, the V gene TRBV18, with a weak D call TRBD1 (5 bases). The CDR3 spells CASSPRLEAARGTEAFF. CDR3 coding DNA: TGTGCCAGCTCACCACGATTAGAAGCGGCGCGGGGGACTGAAGCTTTCTTT.